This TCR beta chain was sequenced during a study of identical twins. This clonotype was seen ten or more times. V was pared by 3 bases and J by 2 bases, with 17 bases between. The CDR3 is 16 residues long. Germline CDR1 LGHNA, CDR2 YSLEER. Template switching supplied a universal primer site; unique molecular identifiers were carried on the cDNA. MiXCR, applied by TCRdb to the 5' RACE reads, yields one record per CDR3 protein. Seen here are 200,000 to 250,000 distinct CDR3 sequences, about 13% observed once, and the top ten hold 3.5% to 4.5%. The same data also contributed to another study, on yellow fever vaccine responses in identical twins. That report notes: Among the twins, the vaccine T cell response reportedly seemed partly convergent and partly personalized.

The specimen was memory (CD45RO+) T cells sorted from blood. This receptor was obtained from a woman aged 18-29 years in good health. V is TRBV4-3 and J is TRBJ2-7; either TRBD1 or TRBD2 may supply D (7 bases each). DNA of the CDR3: TGCGCCAGCAGCCAGTCAGGGGGGGCTGGAACCTACGAGCAGTACTTC. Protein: CASSQSGGAGTYEQYF.